A single sample is the source of the 10 T cell receptor beta chains below, sequenced in a study of blood T cell repertoires in COVID-19. The repertoire was sequenced with immunoSEQ multiplex PCR; TCRdb's copy has only in-frame clones and lacks some. This table holds 94,000 or so clones, about 88% found once. The material sequenced was peripheral blood. The receptor set was obtained from a woman of 80 years or more with active COVID-19.

The J gene is TRBJ2-3, the V gene TRBV10-3; D perhaps matches TRBD2 (5 bases). This CDR3 region has 14 residues. With 11 bases removed from V and 1 base from J, the gap between germline ends came to 16 bases. Germline V gives CDR1 ENHRY, CDR2 SYGVKD. CDR3 sequence reads: CAARLGSRTDTQYF. CDR3 nucleotides: TGTGCCGCCCGGTTAGGGAGCCGCACAGATACGCAGTATTTT.

This clone was counted a single time. The rearrangement links TRBV6-5 to TRBJ1-2; TRBD1 is a possible D gene (6 bases). Trimming left V 7 bases short and J 7 bases short, with 19 bases between. The CDR3 runs to 14 residues. From germline, CDR1 is MNHEY and CDR2 SVGAGI. The DNA for the CDR3 is TGTGCCAGCACAGACCGGGGGGCCGTCTTTGGCTACACCTTC. Encoded protein: CASTDRGAVFGYTF.

The chain carries TRBV3-1 (or the pseudogene TRBV3-2) and TRBJ2-3; 12 positions agree with TRBD2. Germline lookup yields CDR1 LGHDT and CDR2 YNNKEL (reference sequence). This CDR3 has 15 residues. Trimming at V came to 5 bases and at J to 4 bases, leaving 4 bases not matched to a gene. DNA for the CDR3: TGTGCCAGCAGCGGCCGACTAGCGGGAGCAGATACGCAGTATTTT. Amino acid sequence: CASSGRLAGADTQYF.

V and J are TRBV5-1 and TRBJ2-1, with 7 bases identical to TRBD2. The CDR3 has 15 amino acids. After removal of 2 bases from V and 2 bases from J, the junction contained 4 bases not matched to a gene. Germline CDR1 reads SGHRS; CDR2 reads YFSETQ. The DNA for the CDR3 is TGCGCCAGCAGCTTAAATCTAGCGGCCTACAATGAGCAGTTCTTC. Residues: CASSLNLAAYNEQFF.

The chain recombines TRBV30 with TRBJ1-5, with D perhaps TRBD1 (5 bases). Germline-derived CDR1 and CDR2 are GTSNPN and SVGIG (reference sequence). Between the trimmed V and J ends, which lost 0 bases and 9 bases, there was a span of 9 bases. This CDR3 spans 12 amino acids. The CDR3 DNA follows: TGTGCCTGGAGTGTACCGGGGGGGCCCCAGCATTTT. Protein product: CAWSVPGGPQHF.

As DNA, the CDR3 is TGTGCCAGCAGTTACGGATATTCACTCGAGGGGGATGAGCAGTTCTTC. This codes for CASSYGYSLEGDEQFF. The rearrangement uses TRBV6-2 or TRBV6-3 and TRBJ2-1; a possible D gene is TRBD1 (6 bases). The CDR3 spans 16 residues. V dropped 2 bases and J dropped 8 bases, with 19 bases sitting between them. Germline assignment: CDR1 MNHEY and CDR2 SVGEGT.

The CDR3 DNA follows: TGTGCCAGCAGCCTCGACAGCTCCTACGAGCAGTACTTC. Amino acid sequence: CASSLDSSYEQYF. V and J are TRBV27 and TRBJ2-7; possibly TRBD1 for D (5 bases). The V gene lost 6 bases and the J gene lost 0 bases, with 9 bases spanning the gap. Germline V gene lookup returns CDR1 MNHEY and CDR2 SMNVEV (reference sequence). This CDR3 is 13 amino acids long.

In this sample, this clone turned up once. This chain joins TRBV7-2 and TRBJ2-5, with TRBD1 matching 8 bases. V shed 3 bases, J shed 5 bases, and the junction held 5 bases outside the gene matches. This CDR3 region has 14 residues. The germline V gene has CDR1 SGHTA and CDR2 FQGNSA. The DNA for the CDR3 is TGTGCCAGCAGCTTGGACAGGGCAGCCGAGACCCAGTACTTC. This translates into CASSLDRAAETQYF.

The gene calls are TRBV19 and TRBJ2-5, with TRBD2 identical over 13 bases. The CDR3 runs to 16 residues. Trimming at V came to 3 bases and at J to 5 bases, leaving 6 bases not matched to a gene. Germline V CDR1 and CDR2: LNHDA, SQIVND (reference sequence). DNA of the CDR3: TGTGCCAGTAGTATGATACTAGCGGGGGGGTCGGAGACCCAGTACTTC. Protein product: CASSMILAGGSETQYF.

The chain recombines TRBV9 with TRBJ2-3; possibly TRBD1 for D (5 bases). Per the germline V gene, CDR1 is SGDLS and CDR2 is YYNGEE. The CDR3 is made up of 16 amino acids. V was shortened by 3 bases and J by 3 bases, with 17 bases between the two germline ends. The chain's CDR3 is CASSAKQGPLTDTQYF. Here the CDR3 DNA reads TGTGCCAGCAGCGCAAAGCAGGGCCCCTTAACAGATACGCAGTATTTT.